The 25 T cell receptor beta chains given below trace back to one sample, sequenced in a study of brain T cells in children with intractable seizures (dated by TCRdb to about 2021). The time point label for this specimen denotes: blood from clinic visit 5 months post-surgery; TSC patient then seizure free. Receptor amplification or capture employed the immunoSEQ multiplex PCR assay. This immuneACCESS table, as held by TCRdb, lists in-frame sequences with V and J called but not all clones. Of the missing ones, under half trace to an unresolved V gene in checked studies; the others have no known cause. This sample lists about 320,000 clones; about 93% were detected once. Clones ranked in the top ten supply roughly 5.7% of the sample. Source: peripheral blood, taken more than 4 months after surgery. These receptors were taken from a boy in the first two years of life with tuberous sclerosis and intractable seizures.

The J gene is TRBJ2-7, the V gene TRBV14; weak D call: TRBD2 (5 bases). This CDR3 is built from 17 residues. Germline V CDR1 and CDR2: SGHDN, FVKESK. Trimming left V 5 bases short and J 3 bases short, with 23 bases between. CDR3 loop: CASSFRPSPLVFYEQYF. CDR3 bases: TGTGCCAGCAGCTTCAGACCCTCACCACTAGTTTTCTACGAGCAGTACTTC.

In nucleotides, the CDR3 is TGTGCCAGCAGCTTGGACCCCCAGGCCGCCTACGAGCAGTACTTC. It is translated as CASSLDPQAAYEQYF. The chain combines TRBV5-5 with TRBJ2-7; D gene uncertain. V lost 0 bases to trimming and J lost 2 bases, with 12 bases between them. This CDR3 spans 15 amino acids. Germline V gene sequence: CDR1 SGHKS, CDR2 YYEKEE (reference sequence). The variable domain in full, with the rest retrieved from reference TRBV5-5 and TRBJ2-7, is DAGVTQSPTHLIKTRGQQVTLRCSPISGHKSVSWYQQVLGQGPQFIFQYYEKEERGRGNFPDRFSARQFPNYSSELNVNALLLGDSALYLCASSLDPQAAYEQYFGPGTRLTVT.

The V and J genes are TRBV30 and TRBJ1-6; 9 nucleotides align to TRBD1. CDR1 is GTSNPN, CDR2 SVGIG, per germline (reference sequence). The CDR3 totals 15 residues. Trimming took 3 bases from V and 7 from J; bases not matched to a gene: 7. CDR3 in amino acids: CAWSSYRGLNSPLHF. CDR3 bases: TGTGCCTGGAGCTCATACAGGGGGCTAAATTCACCCCTCCACTTT.

This clone was found a few times. The rearrangement uses TRBV7-9 and TRBJ1-3; D gene ambiguous. Germline V gives CDR1 SEHNR, CDR2 FQNEAQ (reference sequence). Deletions cut 7 bases from V and 3 bases from J, with 10 bases between. This CDR3 contains 13 residues. The CDR3 nucleotides read TGTGCCAGCAACGAGGACGGTGGAAACACCATATATTTT. This encodes CASNEDGGNTIYF.

The chain employs TRBV18 and TRBJ1-1; no clear D gene. The CDR3 runs 13 residues. The germline V and J ends were trimmed by 1 base and 3 bases, with 6 bases remaining between them. Germline CDR1 is KGHSH and CDR2 is LQKENI. The DNA for the CDR3 is TGTGCCAGCTCACCACAGGAGTACACTGAAGCTTTCTTT. Amino acids: CASSPQEYTEAFF.

The chain recombines TRBV30 with TRBJ1-5; TRBD1 is a possible D gene (5 bases). The CDR3 extends over 13 amino acids. Germline V gene lookup returns CDR1 GTSNPN and CDR2 SVGIG (reference sequence). Between the trimmed V and J ends, which lost 5 bases and 1 base, there was a span of 9 bases. CDR3 sequence (DNA): TGTGCCTGGGCTGAGGGGAGCAATCAGCCCCAGCATTTT. Protein: CAWAEGSNQPQHF. Full variable domain (missing parts from reference TRBV30 and TRBJ1-5): SQTIHQWPATLVQPVGSPLSLECTVEGTSNPNLYWYRQAAGRGLQLLFYSVGIGQISSEVPQNLSASRPQDRQFILSSKKLLLSDSGFYLCAWAEGSNQPQHFGDGTRLSIL.

This rearrangement joins TRBV11-1 to TRBJ2-2, with D unresolved. This CDR3 contains 14 residues. Per germline, CDR1 SGHAT and CDR2 FQDESV (reference sequence). V dropped 2 bases and J dropped 3 bases, with 7 bases sitting between them. The CDR3 here is CASSLSPDTGELFF. CDR3 bases: TGTGCCAGCAGCTTATCGCCCGACACCGGGGAGCTGTTTTTT.

The genes are TRBV7-8 and TRBJ1-6; D is unclear. Trimming took off 9 bases at V and 10 bases at J, with 13 bases between the two ends. This CDR3 is 12 amino acids long. Germline V CDR1 and CDR2: SGHVS, FQNEAQ. CDR3 protein: CARPPAGSPLHF. The DNA for the CDR3 is TGTGCCAGGCCCCCGGCGGGATCACCCCTCCACTTT.

V and J are TRBV2 and TRBJ1-5; 7 nucleotides match TRBD1. V dropped 4 bases and J dropped 1; count of bases not matched to a gene: 7. In germline, CDR1 is SNHLY, CDR2 FYNNEI. CDR3 length: 16 residues. The CDR3 here is CASSGKTGRSNQPQHF. The CDR3 DNA sequence: TGTGCCAGCAGTGGAAAGACAGGGAGGAGCAATCAGCCCCAGCATTTT.

V and J are TRBV7-9 and TRBJ1-6; tentative D call: TRBD1 (5 bases). With 5 bases removed from V and 5 bases from J, the gap between germline ends came to 16 bases. The CDR3 sequence is 16 residues long. From germline, CDR1 is SEHNR and CDR2 FQNEAQ (reference sequence). CDR3 loop: CASSRGGSRNNSPLHF. The DNA for the CDR3 is TGTGCCAGCAGCCGGGGGGGTTCGAGGAATAATTCACCCCTCCACTTT.

The chain has TRBV2 and TRBJ2-7; no firm D call. The CDR3 length is 12 residues. Germline values: CDR1 SNHLY, CDR2 FYNNEI. V gave up 7 bases and J gave up 2 bases, with 9 bases separating them. In DNA form, the CDR3 reads TGTGCCAGCAATGCCGCTACCTACGAGCAGTACTTC. This translates into CASNAATYEQYF.

The rearrangement links TRBV5-1 to TRBJ1-1; weak D call: TRBD1 (5 bases). The CDR3 is 15 amino acids. The germline V and J ends were trimmed by 3 bases and 0 bases, with 12 bases remaining between them. The germline V gene encodes CDR1 SGHRS and CDR2 YFSETQ. CDR3 amino acids: CASSSGAGLNTEAFF. The CDR3 DNA reads as TGCGCCAGCAGCTCTGGGGCAGGGCTGAACACTGAAGCTTTCTTT.

The chain combines TRBV5-8 with TRBJ2-3; 9 bases fit TRBD2. Trimming at V came to 4 bases and at J to 2 bases, leaving 8 bases not matched to a gene. This CDR3 is 16 amino acids long. Germline lookup yields CDR1 SGHTS and CDR2 YDEGEE. The CDR3 DNA follows: TGTGCCAGCAGCCCCGAGAGCGGGGGGACCACAGATACGCAGTATTTT. It is translated as CASSPESGGTTDTQYF.

The V and J genes are TRBV30 and TRBJ1-5; D not resolved. Per the germline V gene, CDR1 is GTSNPN and CDR2 is SVGIG (reference sequence). The CDR3 consists of 13 residues. Deletions cut 5 bases from V and 4 bases from J, with 12 bases between. CDR3 DNA: TGTGCCTGGGCCGGCACCCCTAATCAGCCCCAGCATTTT. Translated: CAWAGTPNQPQHF.

The chain is built from TRBV18 and TRBJ2-5; 7 bases are shared with TRBD2. CDR1 and CDR2 (germline): KGHSH, LQKENI. V trimming: 10 bases; J trimming: 4 bases; junction bases outside the gene matches: 6. CDR3 size: 12 residues. CDR3 nucleotide sequence: TGTGCCACCACCGGGGAGGGAGAGACCCAGTACTTC. As protein: CATTGEGETQYF.

This clone occurred once. V usage is TRBV5-1 and J usage is TRBJ2-7; 7 bases map to TRBD2. CDR3 length: 15 amino acids. Germline lookup yields CDR1 SGHRS and CDR2 YFSETQ. The V gene end was trimmed by 1 base and the J gene end by 2 bases; junction bases not matched to a gene: 6. The CDR3 DNA reads TGCGCCAGCAGCTTGTTACCGGGAGGTGCCTACGAGCAGTACTTC. This encodes CASSLLPGGAYEQYF.

This clone was picked up one time. This chain joins TRBV19 and TRBJ1-1; maybe TRBD1 (5 bases). Germline CDR1 LNHDA, CDR2 SQIVND (reference sequence). V dropped 6 bases and J dropped 7 bases, with 18 bases sitting between them. There are 14 residues in the CDR3. The CDR3 DNA is TGTGCCAGTAGCCTCACAGGATTACGAGGTGAAGCTTTCTTT. Its translation is CASSLTGLRGEAFF. The full variable domain, rest sourced from reference TRBV19 and TRBJ1-1, is DGGITQSPKYLFRKEGQNVTLSCEQNLNHDAMYWYRQDPGQGLRLIYYSQIVNDFQKGDIAEGYSVSREKKESFPLTVTSAQKNPTAFYLCASSLTGLRGEAFFGQGTRLTVV.

The chain recombines TRBV6-6 with TRBJ2-3; 12 bases map to TRBD2. The CDR3 spans 16 residues. After removal of 4 bases from V and 7 bases from J, the junction contained 9 bases not matched to a gene. CDR1 is MNHNY, CDR2 SVGAGI, per germline (reference sequence). The CDR3 loop is CASSFRLAGVSYTQYF. The CDR3 region has the DNA TGTGCCAGCAGTTTCCGACTAGCGGGAGTGTCATATACGCAGTATTTT.

The V and J genes are TRBV3-1 (or the pseudogene TRBV3-2) and TRBJ2-1; perhaps TRBD2 as D (5 bases). V was shortened by 0 bases and J by 15 bases, with 15 bases between the two germline ends. The CDR3 runs 13 residues. Germline V CDR1 and CDR2: LGHDT, YNNKEL (reference sequence). The CDR3 is CASSQDRGELPFF. CDR3 in DNA: TGTGCCAGCAGCCAAGATCGGGGTGAACTTCCGTTCTTC.

The CDR3 DNA reads as TGTGCCAGCAGCTTGATAGCGGGGGGGCCAGGTGAGCAGTTCTTC. It yields the protein CASSLIAGGPGEQFF. The rearrangement links TRBV7-2 to TRBJ2-1, with TRBD2 identical over 11 bases. This CDR3 contains 15 residues. V gave up 3 bases and J gave up 9 bases; unmatched junction bases: 7. The germline V gene has CDR1 SGHTA and CDR2 FQGNSA.

The chain links TRBV4-2 to TRBJ2-5; 7 bases line up with TRBD2. Germline CDR1 LGHNA, CDR2 YNFKEQ. CDR3 length equals 17 residues. The V gene end was trimmed by 0 bases and the J gene end by 1 base; junction bases not matched to a gene: 8. The CDR3 nucleotides are TGTGCCAGCAGCCAAGATAAAAGCGGGATCCTCCAAGAGACCCAGTACTTC. It yields the protein CASSQDKSGILQETQYF.

V and J are TRBV11-3 and TRBJ2-1, with TRBD2 identical over 10 bases. The CDR3 has 15 residues. V shed 5 bases, J shed 2 bases, and the junction held 3 bases outside the gene matches. Germline CDR1 reads SGHNT; CDR2 reads YENEEA. The DNA for the CDR3 is TGTGCCAGCAGCGTCACTAGCGGGGCCTACAATGAGCAGTTCTTC. It translates to CASSVTSGAYNEQFF.

This rearrangement joins TRBV2 to TRBJ2-7; D ambiguous. V was trimmed by 0 bases and J by 2 bases, leaving 14 bases between them. Per germline, CDR1 SNHLY and CDR2 FYNNEI. The CDR3 consists of 16 residues. DNA of the CDR3: TGTGCCAGCAGTGAAGCCGACCCGTCCGCCACCTACGAGCAGTACTTC. Translating gives CASSEADPSATYEQYF. The variable domain in full, with the rest retrieved from reference TRBV2 and TRBJ2-7, is EPEVTQTPSHQVTQMGQEVILRCVPISNHLYFYWYRQILGQKVEFLVSFYNNEISEKSEIFDDQFSVERPDGSNFTLKIRSTKLEDSAMYFCASSEADPSATYEQYFGPGTRLTVT.

This chain joins TRBV27 and TRBJ2-7; D is possibly TRBD2 (5 bases). The CDR3 length is 13 residues. V was cut by 8 bases and J by 5 bases, with 16 bases left in between. From germline, CDR1 is MNHEY and CDR2 SMNVEV (reference sequence). CDR3 in amino acids: CASASWETDEQYF. The DNA of the CDR3 is TGTGCCAGCGCCAGTTGGGAGACGGACGAGCAGTACTTC.

V is TRBV6-1 and J is TRBJ2-7; TRBD2 matches at 7 bases. J gave up 0 bases and V 0 bases, and 2 bases lay outside the gene matches. This CDR3 contains 15 residues. Germline V gene sequence: CDR1 MNHNS, CDR2 SASEGT. The CDR3 DNA is TGTGCCAGCAGTGAAGCAGCGGGGAGCTCCTACGAGCAGTACTTC. As protein: CASSEAAGSSYEQYF.